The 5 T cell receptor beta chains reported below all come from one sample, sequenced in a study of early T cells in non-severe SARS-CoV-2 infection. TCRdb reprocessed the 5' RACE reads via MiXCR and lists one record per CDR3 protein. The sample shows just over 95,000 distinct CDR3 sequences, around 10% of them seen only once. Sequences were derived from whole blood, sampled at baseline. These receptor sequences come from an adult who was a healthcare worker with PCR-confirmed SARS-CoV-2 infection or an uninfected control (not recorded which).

CDR3 sequence reads: CASSLTHSTQYF. Here the CDR3 DNA reads TGTGCCAGCAGCTTAACCCATAGTACGCAGTATTTT. This chain joins TRBV7-2 and TRBJ2-3; unclear D gene. V lost 2 bases and J 8 bases, leaving 8 bases between the germline ends. This CDR3 comprises 12 residues. From germline, CDR1 is SGHTA and CDR2 FQGNSA.

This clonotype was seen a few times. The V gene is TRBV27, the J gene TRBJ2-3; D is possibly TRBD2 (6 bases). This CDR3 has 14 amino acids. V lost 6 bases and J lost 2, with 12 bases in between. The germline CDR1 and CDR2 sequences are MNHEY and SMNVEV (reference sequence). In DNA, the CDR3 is TGTGCCAGCAGCCAAGCGGGCTTCACAGATACGCAGTATTTT. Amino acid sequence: CASSQAGFTDTQYF.

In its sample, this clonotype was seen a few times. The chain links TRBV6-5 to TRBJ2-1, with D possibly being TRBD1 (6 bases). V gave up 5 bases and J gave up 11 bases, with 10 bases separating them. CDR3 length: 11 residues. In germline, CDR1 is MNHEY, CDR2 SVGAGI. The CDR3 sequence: CASSTGQQQFF. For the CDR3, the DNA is TGTGCCAGCAGTACCGGACAGCAGCAGTTCTTC.

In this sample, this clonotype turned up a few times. The CDR3: CSARERYNSPLHF. The CDR3 DNA reads TGCAGTGCTAGAGAACGGTATAATTCACCCCTCCACTTT. V usage is TRBV20-1 and J usage is TRBJ1-6; D is uncertain. The CDR3 length is 13 residues. Trimming shortened V by 0 bases and J by 4 bases, and 4 bases separated the two germline ends. Per germline, CDR1 DFQATT and CDR2 SNEGSKA (reference sequence).

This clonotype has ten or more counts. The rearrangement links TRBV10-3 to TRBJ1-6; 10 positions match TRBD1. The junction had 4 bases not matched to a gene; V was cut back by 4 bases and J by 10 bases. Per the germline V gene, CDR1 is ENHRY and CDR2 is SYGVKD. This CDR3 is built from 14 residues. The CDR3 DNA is TGTGCCATCAGTGGACAGGGGGCGGGATCACCCCTCCACTTT. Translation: CAISGQGAGSPLHF.